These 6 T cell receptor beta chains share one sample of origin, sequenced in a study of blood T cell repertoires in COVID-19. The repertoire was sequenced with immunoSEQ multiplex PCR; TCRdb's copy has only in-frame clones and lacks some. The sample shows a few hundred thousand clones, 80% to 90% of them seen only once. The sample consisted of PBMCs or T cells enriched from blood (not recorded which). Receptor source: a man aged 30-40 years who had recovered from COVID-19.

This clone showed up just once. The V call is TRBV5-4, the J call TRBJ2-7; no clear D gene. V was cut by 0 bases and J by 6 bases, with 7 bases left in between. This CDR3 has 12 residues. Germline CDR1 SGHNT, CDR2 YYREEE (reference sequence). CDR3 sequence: CASSLGPGEQYF. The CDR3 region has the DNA TGTGCCAGCAGCTTGGGACCGGGCGAGCAGTACTTC. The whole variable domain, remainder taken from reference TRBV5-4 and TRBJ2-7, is ETGVTQSPTHLIKTRGQQVTLRCSSQSGHNTVSWYQQALGQGPQFIFQYYREEENGRGNFPPRFSGLQFPNYSSELNVNALELDDSALYLCASSLGPGEQYFGPGTRLTVT.

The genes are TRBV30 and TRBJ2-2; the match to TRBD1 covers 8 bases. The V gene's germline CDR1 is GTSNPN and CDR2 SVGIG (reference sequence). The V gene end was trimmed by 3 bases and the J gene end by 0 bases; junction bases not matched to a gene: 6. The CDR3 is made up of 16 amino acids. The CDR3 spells CAWRLNRGSNTGELFF. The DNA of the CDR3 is TGTGCCTGGAGACTTAACAGGGGGTCGAACACCGGGGAGCTGTTTTTT.

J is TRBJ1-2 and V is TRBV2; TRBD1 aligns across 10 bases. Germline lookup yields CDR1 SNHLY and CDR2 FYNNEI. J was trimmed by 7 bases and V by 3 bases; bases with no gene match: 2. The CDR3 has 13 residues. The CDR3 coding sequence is TGTGCCAGCAGTGAGCGGACAGGGGGTGGCTACACCTTC. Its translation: CASSERTGGGYTF.

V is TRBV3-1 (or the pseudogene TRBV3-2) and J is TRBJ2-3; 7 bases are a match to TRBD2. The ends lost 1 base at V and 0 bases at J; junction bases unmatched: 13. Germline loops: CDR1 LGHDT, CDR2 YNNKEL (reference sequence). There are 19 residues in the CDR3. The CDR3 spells CASSQGVWASGASTDTQYF. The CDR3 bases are TGTGCCAGCAGCCAAGGAGTTTGGGCTAGCGGCGCTAGCACAGATACGCAGTATTTT.

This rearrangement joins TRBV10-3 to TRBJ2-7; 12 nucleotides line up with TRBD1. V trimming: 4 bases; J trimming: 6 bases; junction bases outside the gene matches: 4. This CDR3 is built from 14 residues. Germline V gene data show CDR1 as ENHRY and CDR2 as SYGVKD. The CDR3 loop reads CAISAPGQGAEQYF. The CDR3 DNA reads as TGTGCCATCAGTGCACCGGGACAGGGGGCCGAGCAGTACTTC.

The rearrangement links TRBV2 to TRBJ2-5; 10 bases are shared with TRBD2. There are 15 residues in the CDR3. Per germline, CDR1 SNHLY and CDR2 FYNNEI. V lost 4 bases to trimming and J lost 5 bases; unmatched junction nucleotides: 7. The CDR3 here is CASSVSGGSSETQYF. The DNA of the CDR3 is TGTGCCAGCAGTGTTAGCGGGGGGTCTTCCGAGACCCAGTACTTC.